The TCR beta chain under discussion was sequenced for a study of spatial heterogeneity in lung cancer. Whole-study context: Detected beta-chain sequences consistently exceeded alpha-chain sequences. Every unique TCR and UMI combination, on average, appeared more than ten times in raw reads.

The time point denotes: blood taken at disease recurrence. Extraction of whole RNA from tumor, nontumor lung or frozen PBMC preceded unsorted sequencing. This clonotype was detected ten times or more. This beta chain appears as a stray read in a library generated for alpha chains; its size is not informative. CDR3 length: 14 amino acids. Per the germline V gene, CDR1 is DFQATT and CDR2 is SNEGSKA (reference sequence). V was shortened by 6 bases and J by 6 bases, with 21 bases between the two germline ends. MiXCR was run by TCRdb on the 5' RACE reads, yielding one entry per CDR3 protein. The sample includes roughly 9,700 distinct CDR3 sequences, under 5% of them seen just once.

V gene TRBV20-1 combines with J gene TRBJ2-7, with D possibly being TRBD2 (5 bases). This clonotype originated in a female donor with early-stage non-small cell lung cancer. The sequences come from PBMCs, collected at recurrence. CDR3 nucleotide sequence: TGCAGTGCCAACGGGCCCATGGAGGTATCCGAGCAGTACTTC. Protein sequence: CSANGPMEVSEQYF.